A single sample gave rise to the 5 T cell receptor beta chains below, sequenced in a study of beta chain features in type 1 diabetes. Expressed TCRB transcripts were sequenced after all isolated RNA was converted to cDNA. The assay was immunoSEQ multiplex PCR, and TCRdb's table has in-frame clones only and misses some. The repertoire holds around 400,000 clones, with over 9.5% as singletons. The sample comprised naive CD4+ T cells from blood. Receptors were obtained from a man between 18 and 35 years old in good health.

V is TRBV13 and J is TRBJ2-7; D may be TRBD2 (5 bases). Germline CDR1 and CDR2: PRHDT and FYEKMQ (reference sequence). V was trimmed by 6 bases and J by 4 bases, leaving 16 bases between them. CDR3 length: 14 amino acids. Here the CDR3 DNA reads TGTGCCAGCAGTTCCCGAGGGCGCCCTTACGAGCAGTACTTC. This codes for CASSSRGRPYEQYF.

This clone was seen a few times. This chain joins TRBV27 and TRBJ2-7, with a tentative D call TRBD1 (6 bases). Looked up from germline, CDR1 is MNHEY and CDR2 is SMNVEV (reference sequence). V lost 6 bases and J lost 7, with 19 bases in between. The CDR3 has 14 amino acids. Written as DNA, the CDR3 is TGTGCCAGCAGCTTGACAGGCCAGGCCGGGGAGCAGTACTTC. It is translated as CASSLTGQAGEQYF.

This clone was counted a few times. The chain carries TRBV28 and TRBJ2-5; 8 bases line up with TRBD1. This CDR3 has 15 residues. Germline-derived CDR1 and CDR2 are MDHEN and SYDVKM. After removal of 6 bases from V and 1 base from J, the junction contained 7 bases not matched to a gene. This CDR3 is CASRDRVPLQETQYF. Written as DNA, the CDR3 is TGTGCCAGCAGGGACAGGGTCCCCCTCCAAGAGACCCAGTACTTC.

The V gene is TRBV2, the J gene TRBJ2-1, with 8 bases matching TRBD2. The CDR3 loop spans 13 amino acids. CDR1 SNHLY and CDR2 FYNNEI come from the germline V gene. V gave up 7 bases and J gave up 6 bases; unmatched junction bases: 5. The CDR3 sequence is CASKERESNEQFF. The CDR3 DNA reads TGTGCCAGCAAAGAGCGGGAGAGCAATGAGCAGTTCTTC.

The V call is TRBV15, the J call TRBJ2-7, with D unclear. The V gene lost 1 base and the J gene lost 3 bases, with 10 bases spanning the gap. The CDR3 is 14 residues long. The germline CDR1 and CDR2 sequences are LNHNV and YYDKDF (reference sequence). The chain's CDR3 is CATSRAGQFYEQYF. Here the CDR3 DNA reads TGTGCCACCAGCAGAGCGGGTCAGTTCTACGAGCAGTACTTC.